This T cell receptor (beta chain) was profiled in a study of regulatory T cells in long-lasting Graves disease. Regarding time point: persistent/refractory GD, antithyroid drugs over 5 years with positive TRAb. The TCR library was made from RNA that had been extracted from PBMCs in TRIzol. CDR3 size: 16 residues. In germline, CDR1 is MDHEN, CDR2 SYDVKM. Losses at the gene ends were 7 bases for V and 2 bases for J; bases not matched to a gene: 12. HTBI primers from iRepertoire and Arm-PCR of CDR3 regions yielded the TCR beta libraries. In the authors' workflow: Analysis of the samples identified roughly 62 TRBV and around 13 TRBJ segments. A single record per CDR3 protein comes from TCRdb applying MiXCR to the multiplex PCR reads. TCRdb, rather than the study authors, made the V and J calls. The data show some 430,000 distinct CDR3 sequences, around a fifth seen once. This clonotype was counted between two and nine times.

The input for sequencing was peripheral blood mononuclear cells (PBMCs), taken when the disease was refractory, from a patient treated with antithyroid drugs. This sequence joins TRBV28 and TRBJ1-2; 8 bases match TRBD1. The sequence was collected from a female donor with Graves disease. The CDR3 reads CASKAPSGGANYGYTF. Written as DNA, the CDR3 is TGTGCCAGCAAGGCCCCCTCAGGGGGCGCGAACTATGGCTACACCTTC.